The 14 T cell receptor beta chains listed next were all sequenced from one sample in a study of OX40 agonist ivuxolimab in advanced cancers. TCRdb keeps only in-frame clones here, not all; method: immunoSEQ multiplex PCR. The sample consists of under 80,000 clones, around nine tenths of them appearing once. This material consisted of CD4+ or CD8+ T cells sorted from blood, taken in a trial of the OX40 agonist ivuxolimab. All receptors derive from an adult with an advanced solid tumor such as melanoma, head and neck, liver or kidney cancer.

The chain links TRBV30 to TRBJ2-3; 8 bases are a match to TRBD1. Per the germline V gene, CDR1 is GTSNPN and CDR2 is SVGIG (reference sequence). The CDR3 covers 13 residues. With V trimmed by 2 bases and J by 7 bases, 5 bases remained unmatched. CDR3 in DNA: TGTGCCTGGAGTCTGGCAGGGGGCAATACGCAGTATTTT. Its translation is CAWSLAGGNTQYF.

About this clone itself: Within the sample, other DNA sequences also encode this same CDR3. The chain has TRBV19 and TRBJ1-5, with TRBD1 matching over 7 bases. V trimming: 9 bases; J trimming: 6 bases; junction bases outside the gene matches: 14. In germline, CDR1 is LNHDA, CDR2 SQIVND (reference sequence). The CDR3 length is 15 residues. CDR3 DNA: TGTGCCAGCACCCCAAGGGGGCAGGGCGGTCAGCCCCAGCATTTT. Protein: CASTPRGQGGQPQHF.

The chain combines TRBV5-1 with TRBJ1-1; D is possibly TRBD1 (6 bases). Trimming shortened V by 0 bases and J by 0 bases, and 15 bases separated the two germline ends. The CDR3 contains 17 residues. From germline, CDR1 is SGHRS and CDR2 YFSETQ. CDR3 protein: CASSLAFRGGMNTEAFF. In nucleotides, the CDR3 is TGCGCCAGCAGCTTGGCCTTTCGGGGGGGCATGAACACTGAAGCTTTCTTT.

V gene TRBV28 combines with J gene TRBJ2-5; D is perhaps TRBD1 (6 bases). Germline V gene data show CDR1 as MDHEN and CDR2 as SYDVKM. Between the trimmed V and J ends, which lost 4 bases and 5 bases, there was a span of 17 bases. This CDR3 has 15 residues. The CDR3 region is CASSSSQGRLETQYF. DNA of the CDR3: TGTGCCAGCAGTTCTTCCCAGGGGAGACTTGAGACCCAGTACTTC.

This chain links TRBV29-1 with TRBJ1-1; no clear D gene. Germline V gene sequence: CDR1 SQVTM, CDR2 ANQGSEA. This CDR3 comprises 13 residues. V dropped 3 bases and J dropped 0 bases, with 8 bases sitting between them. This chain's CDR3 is CSVETNMNTEAFF. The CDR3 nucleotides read TGCAGCGTTGAGACAAATATGAACACTGAAGCTTTCTTT. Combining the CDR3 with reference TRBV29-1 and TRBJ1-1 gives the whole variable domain SAVISQKPSRDICQRGTSLTIQCQVDSQVTMMFWYRQQPGQSLTLIATANQGSEATYESGFVIDKFPISRPNLTFSTLTVSNMSPEDSSIYLCSVETNMNTEAFFGQGTRLTVV.

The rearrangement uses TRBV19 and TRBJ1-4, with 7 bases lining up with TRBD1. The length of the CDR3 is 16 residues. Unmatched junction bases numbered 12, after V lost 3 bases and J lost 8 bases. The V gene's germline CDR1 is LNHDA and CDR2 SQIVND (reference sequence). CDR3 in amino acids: CASSMDRTGVSEKLFF. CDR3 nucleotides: TGTGCCAGTAGTATGGACCGGACAGGCGTAAGCGAAAAACTGTTTTTT.

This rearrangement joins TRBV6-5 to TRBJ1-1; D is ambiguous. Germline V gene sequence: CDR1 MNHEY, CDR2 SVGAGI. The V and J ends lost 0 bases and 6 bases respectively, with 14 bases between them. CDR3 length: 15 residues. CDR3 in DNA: TGTGCCAGCAGTTACTCGATGGGATTCCAGGCTGAAGCTTTCTTT. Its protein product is CASSYSMGFQAEAFF.

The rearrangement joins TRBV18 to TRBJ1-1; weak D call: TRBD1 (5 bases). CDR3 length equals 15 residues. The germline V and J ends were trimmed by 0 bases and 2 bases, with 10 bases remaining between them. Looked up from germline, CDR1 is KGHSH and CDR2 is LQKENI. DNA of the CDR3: TGTGCCAGCTCACCACCTCGCAGGGATAACACTGAAGCTTTCTTT. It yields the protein CASSPPRRDNTEAFF.

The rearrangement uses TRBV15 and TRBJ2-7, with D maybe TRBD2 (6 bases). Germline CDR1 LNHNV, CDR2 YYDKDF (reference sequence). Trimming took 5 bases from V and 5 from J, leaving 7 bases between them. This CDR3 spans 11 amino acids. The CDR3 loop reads CATSGRNEQYF. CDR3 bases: TGTGCCACCAGCGGGAGGAACGAGCAGTACTTC.

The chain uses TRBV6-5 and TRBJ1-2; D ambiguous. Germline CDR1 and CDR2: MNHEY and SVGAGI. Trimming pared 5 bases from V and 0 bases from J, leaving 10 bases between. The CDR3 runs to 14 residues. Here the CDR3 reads CASSPRLSNYGYTF. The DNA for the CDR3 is TGTGCCAGCAGTCCCAGATTATCTAACTATGGCTACACCTTC.

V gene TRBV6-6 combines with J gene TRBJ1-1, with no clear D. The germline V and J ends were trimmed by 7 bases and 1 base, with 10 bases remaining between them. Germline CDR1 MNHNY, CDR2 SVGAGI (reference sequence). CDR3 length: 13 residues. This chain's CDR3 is CASTPRQNTEAFF. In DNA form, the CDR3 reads TGTGCCAGCACCCCCAGGCAGAACACTGAAGCTTTCTTT.

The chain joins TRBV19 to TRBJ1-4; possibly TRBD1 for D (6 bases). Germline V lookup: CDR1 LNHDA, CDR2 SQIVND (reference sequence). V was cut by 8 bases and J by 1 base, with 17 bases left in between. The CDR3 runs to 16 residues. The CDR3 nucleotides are TGTGCCAGTCGATCTCTTGGGGGGCTAACTAATGAAAAACTGTTTTTT. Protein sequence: CASRSLGGLTNEKLFF.

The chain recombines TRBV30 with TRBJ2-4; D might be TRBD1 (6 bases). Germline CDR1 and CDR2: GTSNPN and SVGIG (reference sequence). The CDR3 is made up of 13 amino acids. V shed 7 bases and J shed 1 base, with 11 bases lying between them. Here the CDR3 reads CAFSGEAKNIQYF. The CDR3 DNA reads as TGTGCCTTTTCAGGGGAGGCCAAAAACATTCAGTACTTC.

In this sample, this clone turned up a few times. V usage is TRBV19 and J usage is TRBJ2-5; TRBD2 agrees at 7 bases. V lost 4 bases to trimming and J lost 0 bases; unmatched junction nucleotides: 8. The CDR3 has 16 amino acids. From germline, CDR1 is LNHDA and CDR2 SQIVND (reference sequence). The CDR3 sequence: CASSNAGTKYQETQYF. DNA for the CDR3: TGTGCCAGTAGTAATGCCGGGACTAAGTACCAAGAGACCCAGTACTTC.